These 20 T cell receptor beta chains originate from one sample sequenced in a study of blood T cells in healthy people across ages. The second PCR ran roughly 7 to 12 cycles with a sample-barcoded 5' primer and J-beta primers. In TCRdb, the 5' RACE reads were re-called with MiXCR into one record per CDR3 protein. In the table there are about 640,000 distinct CDR3 sequences, around two fifths of which are singletons. What was sequenced was blood. These receptors were taken from a man of 80 years or more in good health.

This clonotype occurred a few times. This chain joins TRBV10-1 and TRBJ2-2; D may be TRBD2 (7 bases). Germline CDR1 reads WNHNN; CDR2 reads SYGVQD (reference sequence). This CDR3 is built from 15 residues. V lost 5 bases and J 2 bases, leaving 12 bases between the germline ends. The CDR3 nucleotides are TGCGCCAGCAGTTCCCGGGGGGCTAACACCGGGGAGCTGTTTTTT. Residues: CASSSRGANTGELFF.

This rearrangement joins TRBV6-2 or TRBV6-3 to TRBJ2-1; 9 bases agree with TRBD2. Per germline, CDR1 MNHEY and CDR2 SVGEGT. Trimming at V came to 0 bases and at J to 6 bases, leaving 3 bases not matched to a gene. The CDR3 extends over 15 amino acids. As DNA, the CDR3 is TGTGCCAGCAGTTACTCTAGCGGGGGTTCCAATGAGCAGTTCTTC. Its translation is CASSYSSGGSNEQFF.

The chain has TRBV6-2 or TRBV6-3 and TRBJ2-5; D possibly corresponds to TRBD2 (5 bases). Judging by the DNA end, TRBJ2-7 fits better; the J call may be wrong. The germline V gene has CDR1 MNHEY and CDR2 SVGEGT. The CDR3 sequence is 12 residues long. CDR3 bases: TGTGCCAGCGGAAACGGGGTATGCGAGCAGTACTTC. Its translation is CASGNGVCEQYF.

The chain joins TRBV4-2 to TRBJ2-2; 9 bases align to TRBD1. The CDR3 length is 15 residues. V trimming: 5 bases; J trimming: 4 bases; junction bases outside the gene matches: 5. The germline V gene encodes CDR1 LGHNA and CDR2 YNFKEQ. CDR3 coding DNA: TGTGCCAGCAGCATTCCGGGACAGGGCACCGGGGAGCTGTTTTTT. It codes for CASSIPGQGTGELFF.

The chain couples TRBV7-2 to TRBJ2-7; 7 nucleotides line up with TRBD2. Germline V gives CDR1 SGHTA, CDR2 FQGNSA. V lost 0 bases to trimming and J lost 3 bases; unmatched junction nucleotides: 5. CDR3 length: 15 residues. The CDR3 DNA reads TGTGCCAGCAGCTTAGCCCGGGACTATTACTACGAGCAGTACTTC. As protein: CASSLARDYYYEQYF.

This clonotype has just a few counts. The V and J genes are TRBV5-1 and TRBJ2-1; 11 bases agree with TRBD2. CDR1 and CDR2 from the germline V gene are SGHRS and YFSETQ. V shed 4 bases and J 7 bases; nucleotides not matched to a gene: 10. This CDR3 is built from 16 residues. The CDR3 nucleotides are TGCGCCAGCAGCGGACGACTAGCGGGAACAGGAAATGAGCAGTTCTTC. This codes for CASSGRLAGTGNEQFF.

This clonotype was found a few times. This chain links TRBV10-3 with TRBJ2-3; perhaps TRBD2 as D (7 bases). The CDR3 contains 12 residues. Deletions cut 8 bases from V and 6 bases from J, with 12 bases between. The germline V gene has CDR1 ENHRY and CDR2 SYGVKD. The CDR3 nucleotides read TGTGCCATCGCGGGGGCGGGGGATACGCAGTATTTT. It yields the protein CAIAGAGDTQYF.

The CDR3 reads CASSDDSFYGYTF. CDR3 bases: TGTGCCAGCAGTGACGACAGCTTCTATGGCTACACCTTC. This chain links TRBV6-5 with TRBJ1-2; D perhaps matches TRBD1 (5 bases). V was cut by 5 bases and J by 4 bases, with 11 bases left in between. Germline CDR1 reads MNHEY; CDR2 reads SVGAGI. The CDR3 spans 13 residues.

This clonotype showed up many times. The V gene is TRBV6-1, the J gene TRBJ2-5; unclear D gene. The ends were cut back, 7 bases at V and 2 bases at J, with 14 bases in the middle. The CDR3 totals 14 residues. Germline V gene lookup returns CDR1 MNHNS and CDR2 SASEGT. CDR3 region: CASISTRLQETQYF. The CDR3 nucleotides read TGTGCCAGCATAAGTACACGGTTGCAAGAGACCCAGTACTTC.

Worth noting for this clonotype: One base away lies a much larger clone, so this may be a sequencing read error. The chain joins TRBV7-2 to TRBJ2-4; D ambiguous. The J call may not be correct, given that the DNA end is closer to TRBJ2-5. The germline CDR1 and CDR2 sequences are SGHTA and FQGNSA. This CDR3 contains 13 residues. CDR3 residues: CTSSLTWQETQYF. CDR3 DNA: TGTACCAGCAGCTTAACATGGCAAGAGACCCAGTACTTC.

This clonotype turned up a few times. The rearrangement joins TRBV7-2 to TRBJ2-1; 9 bases fit TRBD2. With V trimmed by 3 bases and J by 5 bases, 11 bases remained unmatched. There are 17 residues in the CDR3. The germline V gene encodes CDR1 SGHTA and CDR2 FQGNSA. CDR3: CASSFGVSGSGDNEQFF. CDR3 DNA: TGTGCCAGCAGCTTCGGGGTTAGCGGGAGCGGGGACAATGAGCAGTTCTTC.

This clonotype was seen a handful of times. A much larger clone sits a single nucleotide away, making a read error possible. The chain combines TRBV24-1 with TRBJ2-7; 10 positions match TRBD2. The germline gives CDR1 KGHDR, CDR2 SFDVKD. Trimming took 3 bases from V and 7 from J; bases not matched to a gene: 11. The CDR3 is 16 residues long. The CDR3 loop is CATSDISGRAQNEQYF. CDR3 coding DNA: TGTGCCACCAGTGATATCAGCGGGAGGGCCCAAAATGAGCAGTACTTC.

This clonotype was recorded a few times. J is TRBJ2-7 and V is TRBV7-2; 10 nucleotides match TRBD2. The CDR3 sequence is 17 residues long. CDR1 is SGHTA, CDR2 FQGNSA, per germline. V lost 1 base to trimming and J lost 7 bases; unmatched junction nucleotides: 13. Here the CDR3 reads CASSLGVGLAGAFEQYF. Here the CDR3 DNA reads TGTGCCAGCAGCTTAGGGGTAGGGCTAGCGGGGGCGTTTGAGCAGTACTTC.

This clonotype has a handful of counts. J is TRBJ2-5 and V is TRBV18; either TRBD1 or TRBD2 may supply D (5 bases each). V was cut by 3 bases and J by 1 base, with 9 bases left in between. In germline, CDR1 is KGHSH, CDR2 LQKENI. The CDR3 has 14 residues. CDR3 sequence: CASSPRGRQETQYF. The CDR3, as DNA: TGTGCCAGCTCACCGAGGGGCCGCCAAGAGACCCAGTACTTC.

This clonotype was seen more than once but under ten times. The V gene is TRBV10-3, the J gene TRBJ1-1, with D maybe TRBD1 (5 bases). The ends were cut back, 7 bases at V and 3 bases at J, with 15 bases in the middle. The CDR3 runs to 14 residues. From germline, CDR1 is ENHRY and CDR2 SYGVKD. CDR3 in DNA: TGTGCCATCAATAACGTAGGGACGGACACTGAAGCTTTCTTT. Its translation: CAINNVGTDTEAFF.

This clonotype showed up just a few times. The V and J genes are TRBV6-5 and TRBJ2-1; D gene ambiguous. The CDR3 has 14 amino acids. Germline loops: CDR1 MNHEY, CDR2 SVGAGI. V was pared by 4 bases and J by 2 bases, with 9 bases between. DNA of the CDR3: TGTGCCAGCAGTTCTACGTTTCCCTACAATGAGCAGTTCTTC. This codes for CASSSTFPYNEQFF.

This clonotype was detected only a few times. J is TRBJ1-5 and V is TRBV20-1, with TRBD1 identical over 8 bases. With 3 bases clipped from V and 5 bases from J, the junction kept 6 bases outside the gene matches. Germline loops: CDR1 DFQATT, CDR2 SNEGSKA (reference sequence). CDR3 length: 14 amino acids. CDR3 residues: CSARKQGVDQPQHF. CDR3 coding DNA: TGCAGTGCTAGGAAACAGGGGGTTGATCAGCCCCAGCATTTT.

Of note for this clonotype: One junction end does not reproduce the germline sequence, and a read error may be involved. The V call is TRBV2, the J call TRBJ2-3, with 10 positions matching TRBD1. There are 15 residues in the CDR3. The germline CDR1 and CDR2 sequences are SNHLY and FYNNEI. This chain's CDR3 is CASSGRTGGSETQYF. In nucleotides, the CDR3 is TGTGCCAGCAGTGGGAGGACAGGGGGGTCAGAGACGCAGTATTTT.

About this clonotype itself: Given a much more abundant clone one base away, this may be a read error. The chain has TRBV12-3 or TRBV12-4 and TRBJ2-5, with 12 bases fitting TRBD2. This CDR3 spans 15 amino acids. Germline trimming cut 4 bases from V and 11 bases from J; bases unmatched to any gene: 11. CDR3 region: CASSSSGRAGNEQYF. CDR3 DNA sequence: TGTGCCAGCAGTTCTAGCGGGAGGGCGGGTAATGAGCAGTACTTC.

This clonotype showed up many times. The V call is TRBV28, the J call TRBJ2-3; D is unresolved. Trimming took off 5 bases at V and 7 bases at J, with 7 bases between the two ends. This CDR3 contains 11 residues. The germline V gene has CDR1 MDHEN and CDR2 SYDVKM. CDR3 loop: CASSRVNTQYF. Here the CDR3 DNA reads TGTGCCAGCAGTCGCGTAAATACGCAGTATTTT. The variable domain in full, with the rest retrieved from reference TRBV28 and TRBJ2-3, is DVKVTQSSRYLVKRTGEKVFLECVQDMDHENMFWYRQDPGLGLRLIYFSYDVKMKEKGDIPEGYSVSREKKERFSLILESASTNQTSMYLCASSRVNTQYFGPGTRLTVL.